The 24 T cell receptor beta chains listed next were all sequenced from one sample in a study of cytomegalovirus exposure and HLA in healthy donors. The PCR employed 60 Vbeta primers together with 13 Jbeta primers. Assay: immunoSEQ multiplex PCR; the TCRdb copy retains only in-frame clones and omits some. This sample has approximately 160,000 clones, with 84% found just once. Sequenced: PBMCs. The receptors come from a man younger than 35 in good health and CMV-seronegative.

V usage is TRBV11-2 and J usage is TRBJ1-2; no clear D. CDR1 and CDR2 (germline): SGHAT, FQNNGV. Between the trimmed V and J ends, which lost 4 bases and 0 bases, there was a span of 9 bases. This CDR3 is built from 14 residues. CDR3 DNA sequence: TGTGCCAGCAGCTCTCCGGGGACTAACTATGGCTACACCTTC. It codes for CASSSPGTNYGYTF.

The CDR3, as DNA: TGTGCCAGCAGCGCCCCGACAGGGGGCAAGCCCGAAGCTTTCTTT. It yields the protein CASSAPTGGKPEAFF. V usage is TRBV5-6 and J usage is TRBJ1-1; 10 bases fit TRBD1. Trimming at V came to 4 bases and at J to 8 bases, leaving 11 bases not matched to a gene. Germline V gene lookup returns CDR1 SGHDT and CDR2 YYEEEE. The CDR3 contains 15 residues.

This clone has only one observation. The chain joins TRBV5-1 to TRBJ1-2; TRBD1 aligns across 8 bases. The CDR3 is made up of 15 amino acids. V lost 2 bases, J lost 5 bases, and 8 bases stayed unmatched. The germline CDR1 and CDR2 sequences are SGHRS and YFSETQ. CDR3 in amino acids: CASSLTRTGSYGYTF. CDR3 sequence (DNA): TGCGCCAGCAGCTTAACTCGGACAGGGTCGTATGGCTACACCTTC.

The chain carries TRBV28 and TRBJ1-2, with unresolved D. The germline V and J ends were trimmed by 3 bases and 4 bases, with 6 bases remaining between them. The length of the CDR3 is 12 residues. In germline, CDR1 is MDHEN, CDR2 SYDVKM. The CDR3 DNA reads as TGTGCCAGCAGTTTTAACAGCTATGGCTACACCTTC. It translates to CASSFNSYGYTF.

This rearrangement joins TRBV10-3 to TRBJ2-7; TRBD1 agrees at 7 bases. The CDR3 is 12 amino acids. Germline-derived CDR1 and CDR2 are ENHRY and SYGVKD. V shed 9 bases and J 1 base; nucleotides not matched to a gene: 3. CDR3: CAMGDSSYEQYF. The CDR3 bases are TGTGCCATGGGGGACAGTTCCTACGAGCAGTACTTC.

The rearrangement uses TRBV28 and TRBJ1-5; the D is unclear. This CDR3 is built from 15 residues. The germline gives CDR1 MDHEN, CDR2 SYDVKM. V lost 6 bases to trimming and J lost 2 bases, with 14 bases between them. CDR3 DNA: TGTGCCAGCAGGATGGACTGGGGTGGCAATCAGCCCCAGCATTTT. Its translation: CASRMDWGGNQPQHF.

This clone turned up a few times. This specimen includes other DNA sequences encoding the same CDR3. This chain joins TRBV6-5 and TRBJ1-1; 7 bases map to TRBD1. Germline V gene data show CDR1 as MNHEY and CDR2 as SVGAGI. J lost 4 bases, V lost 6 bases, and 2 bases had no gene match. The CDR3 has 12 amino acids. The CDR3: CASSPGGTEAFF. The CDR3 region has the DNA TGTGCCAGCAGCCCAGGGGGCACTGAAGCTTTCTTT.

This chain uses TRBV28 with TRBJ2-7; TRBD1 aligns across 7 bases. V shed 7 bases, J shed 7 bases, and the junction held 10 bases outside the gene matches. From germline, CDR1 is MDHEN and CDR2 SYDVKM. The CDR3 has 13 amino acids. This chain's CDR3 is CASNPGTAFEQYF. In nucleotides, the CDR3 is TGTGCCAGCAACCCCGGGACAGCTTTTGAGCAGTACTTC.

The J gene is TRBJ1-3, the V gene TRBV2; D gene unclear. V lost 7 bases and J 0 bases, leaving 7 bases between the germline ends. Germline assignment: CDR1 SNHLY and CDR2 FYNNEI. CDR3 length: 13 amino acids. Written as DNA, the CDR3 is TGTGCCAGCACATCGGGCTCTGGAAACACCATATATTTT. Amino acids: CASTSGSGNTIYF. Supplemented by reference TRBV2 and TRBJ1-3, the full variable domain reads EPEVTQTPSHQVTQMGQEVILRCVPISNHLYFYWYRQILGQKVEFLVSFYNNEISEKSEIFDDQFSVERPDGSNFTLKIRSTKLEDSAMYFCASTSGSGNTIYFGEGSWLTVV.

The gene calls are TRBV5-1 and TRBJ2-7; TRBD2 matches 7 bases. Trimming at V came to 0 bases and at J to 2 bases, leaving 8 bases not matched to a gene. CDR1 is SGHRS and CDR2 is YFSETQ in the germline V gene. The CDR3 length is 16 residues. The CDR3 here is CASSLAGGTATYEQYF. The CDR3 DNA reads TGCGCCAGCAGCTTGGCCGGGGGGACGGCTACCTACGAGCAGTACTTC.

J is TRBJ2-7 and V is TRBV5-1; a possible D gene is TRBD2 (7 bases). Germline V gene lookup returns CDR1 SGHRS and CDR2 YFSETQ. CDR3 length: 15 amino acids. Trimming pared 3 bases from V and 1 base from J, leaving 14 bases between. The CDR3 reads CASSWGGAVSYEQYF. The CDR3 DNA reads TGCGCCAGCAGCTGGGGGGGGGCAGTATCCTACGAGCAGTACTTC.

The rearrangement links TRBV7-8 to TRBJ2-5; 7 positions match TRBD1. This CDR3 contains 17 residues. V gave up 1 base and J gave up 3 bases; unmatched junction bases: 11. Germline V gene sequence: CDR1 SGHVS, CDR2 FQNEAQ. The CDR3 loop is CASSLGYGDRPKETQYF. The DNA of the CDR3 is TGTGCCAGCAGCTTAGGCTATGGGGACAGACCGAAAGAGACCCAGTACTTC.

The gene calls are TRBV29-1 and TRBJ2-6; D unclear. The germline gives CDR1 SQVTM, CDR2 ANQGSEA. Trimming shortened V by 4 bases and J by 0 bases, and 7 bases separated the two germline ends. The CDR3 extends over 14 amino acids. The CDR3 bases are TGCAGCGTTGGGGCCACCTCTGGGGCCAACGTCCTGACTTTC. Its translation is CSVGATSGANVLTF.

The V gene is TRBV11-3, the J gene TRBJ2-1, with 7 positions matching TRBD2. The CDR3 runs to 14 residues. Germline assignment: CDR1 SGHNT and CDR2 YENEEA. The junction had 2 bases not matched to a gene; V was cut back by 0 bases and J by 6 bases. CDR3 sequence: CASSLEAGANEQFF. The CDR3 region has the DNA TGTGCCAGCAGCTTAGAGGCGGGAGCCAATGAGCAGTTCTTC.

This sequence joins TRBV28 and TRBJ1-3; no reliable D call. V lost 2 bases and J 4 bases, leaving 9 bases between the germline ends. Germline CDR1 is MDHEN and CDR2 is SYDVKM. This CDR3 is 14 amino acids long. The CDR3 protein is CASSLPAGGNTIYF. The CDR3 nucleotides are TGTGCCAGCAGTTTACCAGCGGGGGGAAACACCATATATTTT.

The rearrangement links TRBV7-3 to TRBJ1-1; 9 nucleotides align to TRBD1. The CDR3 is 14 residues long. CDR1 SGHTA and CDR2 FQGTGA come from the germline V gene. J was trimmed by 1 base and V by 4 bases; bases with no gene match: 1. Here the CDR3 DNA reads TGTGCCAGCAGCTCGGGACAGGGGAACACTGAAGCTTTCTTT. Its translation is CASSSGQGNTEAFF.

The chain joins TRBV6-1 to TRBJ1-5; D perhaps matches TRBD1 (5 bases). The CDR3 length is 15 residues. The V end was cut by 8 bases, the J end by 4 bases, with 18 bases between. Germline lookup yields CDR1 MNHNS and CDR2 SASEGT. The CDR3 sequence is CASLRSAGKNQPQHF. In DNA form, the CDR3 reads TGTGCCAGCCTGAGGTCGGCAGGGAAAAATCAGCCCCAGCATTTT.

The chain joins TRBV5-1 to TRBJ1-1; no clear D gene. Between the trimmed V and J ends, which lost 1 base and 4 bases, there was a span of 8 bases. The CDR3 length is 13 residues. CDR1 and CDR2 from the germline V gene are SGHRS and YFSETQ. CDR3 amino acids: CASSLQVSTEAFF. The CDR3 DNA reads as TGCGCCAGCAGCTTGCAGGTATCCACTGAAGCTTTCTTT.

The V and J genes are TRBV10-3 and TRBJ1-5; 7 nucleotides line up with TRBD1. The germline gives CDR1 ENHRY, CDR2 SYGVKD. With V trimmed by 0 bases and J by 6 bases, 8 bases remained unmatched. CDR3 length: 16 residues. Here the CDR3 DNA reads TGTGCCATCAGTGAGTCCGGGGGCCAGGGGGGTCAGCCCCAGCATTTT. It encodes CAISESGGQGGQPQHF.

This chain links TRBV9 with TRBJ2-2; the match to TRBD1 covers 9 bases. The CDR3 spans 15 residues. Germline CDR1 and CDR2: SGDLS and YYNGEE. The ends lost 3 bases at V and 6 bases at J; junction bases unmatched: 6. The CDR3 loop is CASSARDRVPGELFF. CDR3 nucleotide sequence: TGTGCCAGCAGCGCCCGGGACAGGGTTCCCGGGGAGCTGTTTTTT.

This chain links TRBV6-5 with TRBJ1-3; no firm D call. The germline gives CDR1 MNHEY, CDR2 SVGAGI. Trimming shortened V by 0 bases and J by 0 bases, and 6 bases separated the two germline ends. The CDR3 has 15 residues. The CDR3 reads CASSYSGSSGNTIYF. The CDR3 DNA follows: TGTGCCAGCAGTTACTCTGGCAGCTCTGGAAACACCATATATTTT.

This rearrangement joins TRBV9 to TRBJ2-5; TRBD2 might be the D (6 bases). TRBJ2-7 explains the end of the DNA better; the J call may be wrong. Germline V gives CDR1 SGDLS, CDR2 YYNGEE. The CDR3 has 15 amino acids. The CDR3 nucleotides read TGTGCCAGCAGCGTAGAGGCGGGGAGCTCCTACGAGCAGTACTTC. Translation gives CASSVEAGSSYEQYF.

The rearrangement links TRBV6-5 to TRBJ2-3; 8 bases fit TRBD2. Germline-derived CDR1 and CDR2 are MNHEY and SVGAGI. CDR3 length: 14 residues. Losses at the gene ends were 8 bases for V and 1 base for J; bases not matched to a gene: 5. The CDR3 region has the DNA TGTGCCAGCGGATTGACTAGCGGCACAGATACGCAGTATTTT. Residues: CASGLTSGTDTQYF.

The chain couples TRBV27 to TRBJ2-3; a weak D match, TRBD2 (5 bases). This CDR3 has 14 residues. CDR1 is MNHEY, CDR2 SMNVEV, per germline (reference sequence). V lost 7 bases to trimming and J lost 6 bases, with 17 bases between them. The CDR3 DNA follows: TGTGCCAGCAAGGCGGACGGAGGTCGGGATACGCAGTATTTT. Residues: CASKADGGRDTQYF.